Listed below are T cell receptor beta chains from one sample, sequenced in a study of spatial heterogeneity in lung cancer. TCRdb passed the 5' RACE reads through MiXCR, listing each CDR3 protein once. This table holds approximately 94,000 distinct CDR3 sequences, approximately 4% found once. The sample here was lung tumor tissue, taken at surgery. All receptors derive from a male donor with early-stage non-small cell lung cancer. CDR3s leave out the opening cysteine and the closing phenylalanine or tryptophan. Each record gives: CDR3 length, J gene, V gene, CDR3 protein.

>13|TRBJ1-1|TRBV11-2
ASSLETGSYTEAF
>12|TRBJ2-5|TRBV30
AWSAPGQGFPQY
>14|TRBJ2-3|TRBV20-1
SARGIQERATDTQY
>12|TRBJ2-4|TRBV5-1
ASSLQGPKNIQY
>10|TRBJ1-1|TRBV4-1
ASSHAGAEAF
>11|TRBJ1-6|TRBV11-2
ASSGGGNSPLH
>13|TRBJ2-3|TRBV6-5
ASSERGLRTDTQY
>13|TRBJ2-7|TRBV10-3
AISTYRDALNEQY
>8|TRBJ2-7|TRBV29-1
SVGDYEQY
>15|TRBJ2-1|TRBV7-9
ASSSRSSQSAFLEQF
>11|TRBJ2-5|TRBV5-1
ASSGQIQETQY
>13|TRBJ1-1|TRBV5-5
ASSLELTVNTEAF
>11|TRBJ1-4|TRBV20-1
TAIGAGPEKLF
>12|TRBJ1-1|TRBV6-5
ASRRRPRGTEAF